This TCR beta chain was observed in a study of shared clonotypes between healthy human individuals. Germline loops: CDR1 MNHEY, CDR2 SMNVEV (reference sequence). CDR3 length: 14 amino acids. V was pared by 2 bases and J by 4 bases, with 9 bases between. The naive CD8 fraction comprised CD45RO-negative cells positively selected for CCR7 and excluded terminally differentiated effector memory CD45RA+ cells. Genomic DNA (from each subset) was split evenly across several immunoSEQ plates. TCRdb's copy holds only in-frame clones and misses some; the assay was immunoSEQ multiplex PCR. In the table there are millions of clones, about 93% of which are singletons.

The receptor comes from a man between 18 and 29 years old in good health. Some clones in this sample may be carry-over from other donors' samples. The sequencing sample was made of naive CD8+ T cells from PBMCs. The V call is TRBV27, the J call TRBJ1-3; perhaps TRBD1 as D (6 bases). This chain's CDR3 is CASSLRQGGNTIYF. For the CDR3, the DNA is TGTGCCAGCAGTTTACGGCAGGGGGGAAACACCATATATTTT.